One and the same sample provided the 8 T cell receptor beta chains below, sequenced in a study of T-cell reconstitution after alpha-beta-depleted transplantation in children. Molecular barcoding with unique molecular identifiers was used for the TCRbeta library. TCRdb reprocessed the PCR reads with MiXCR, giving one entry per CDR3 protein. The sample lists 490,000 or so distinct CDR3 sequences; about 12% were seen once. Sequencing was performed on PBMCs from the stem cell graft donor, taken from the stem cell graft. The receptors come from a human donor who donated a stem cell graft to a child with combined immunodeficiency.

This clonotype was observed a few times. V usage is TRBV20-1 and J usage is TRBJ2-6; D uncertain. Germline V lookup: CDR1 DFQATT, CDR2 SNEGSKA (reference sequence). Deletions cut 6 bases from V and 3 bases from J, with 18 bases between. The CDR3 runs 16 residues. The chain's CDR3 is CSARTDSRYGANVLTF. The DNA for the CDR3 is TGCAGTGCGCGGACGGATAGTCGGTATGGGGCCAACGTCCTGACTTTC.

The chain has TRBV2 and TRBJ2-3, with D tentatively TRBD2 (6 bases). In germline, CDR1 is SNHLY, CDR2 FYNNEI. This CDR3 comprises 13 residues. V was trimmed by 6 bases and J by 3 bases, leaving 10 bases between them. For the CDR3, the DNA is TGTGCCAGCAGATTGGGGACTACAGATACGCAGTATTTT. This sequence encodes CASRLGTTDTQYF.

The chain carries TRBV27 and TRBJ2-3, with D unclear. The length of the CDR3 is 14 residues. Germline V lookup: CDR1 MNHEY, CDR2 SMNVEV (reference sequence). V lost 2 bases and J 4 bases, leaving 10 bases between the germline ends. For the CDR3, the DNA is TGTGCCAGCAGTTTAGGAGTACCCGCAGATACGCAGTATTTT. Protein product: CASSLGVPADTQYF.

This clonotype came up many times. The V gene is TRBV6-2 or TRBV6-3, the J gene TRBJ2-6; D may be TRBD2 (5 bases). V was shortened by 6 bases and J by 0 bases, with 6 bases between the two germline ends. This CDR3 region has 14 residues. In germline, CDR1 is MNHEY, CDR2 SVGEGT. Here the CDR3 DNA reads TGTGCCAGCAGCCGGGACTCTGGGGCCAACGTCCTGACTTTC. Translated, it gives CASSRDSGANVLTF.

This clonotype was counted ten times or more. The chain carries TRBV12-3 or TRBV12-4 and TRBJ2-3; 10 bases map to TRBD2. V trimming: 8 bases; J trimming: 1 base; junction bases outside the gene matches: 3. The CDR3 spans 14 residues. DNA of the CDR3: TGTGCCAGCGGCAGCGGGGGGGGCACAGATACGCAGTATTTT. This translates into CASGSGGGTDTQYF.

The V call is TRBV12-3 or TRBV12-4, the J call TRBJ2-3; 9 nucleotides match TRBD2. This CDR3 is built from 16 residues. The J segment lost 2 bases and the V segment lost 1 base, leaving 4 bases of the junction unmatched. CDR3 loop: CASSLGLAAPTDTQYF. CDR3 DNA sequence: TGTGCCAGCAGTTTAGGACTAGCGGCCCCCACAGATACGCAGTATTTT.

V is TRBV20-1 and J is TRBJ2-1, with 12 bases identical to TRBD2. J gave up 1 base and V 0 bases, and 7 bases lay outside the gene matches. Germline-derived CDR1 and CDR2 are DFQATT and SNEGSKA (reference sequence). CDR3 length: 18 residues. The CDR3 DNA reads as TGCAGTGCTAGAGATGGGCTAGCGGGGGGGCTGTCCTACAATGAGCAGTTCTTC. It specifies CSARDGLAGGLSYNEQFF.

The rearrangement joins TRBV7-2 to TRBJ2-1, with TRBD1 matching over 9 bases. The CDR3 spans 16 residues. V dropped 5 bases and J dropped 1; count of bases not matched to a gene: 6. Germline CDR1 reads SGHTA; CDR2 reads FQGNSA. The CDR3 is CASSKPGQGSYNEQFF. The CDR3 nucleotides read TGTGCCAGCAGCAAGCCGGGACAGGGTTCCTACAATGAGCAGTTCTTC.